The clone carrying this TCR beta chain was seen many times. TCRdb passed the RT-PCR reads through MiXCR, listing each CDR3 protein once. The sample has hundreds of thousands of distinct CDR3 sequences; 11% to 15% are singletons. This clonotype was sampled from a female donor in good health, serving as a healthy control. The sample taken for sequencing was memory CD4+ T cells from blood.

CDR3 nucleotides: TGCGCCAGCCGCCAGACAGGGAAAACCTATAATTCACCCCTCCACTTT. It translates to CASRQTGKTYNSPLHF. This chain connects TRBV5-1 to TRBJ1-6, with 7 bases matching TRBD1. Germline V gene data show CDR1 as SGHRS and CDR2 as YFSETQ. V lost 7 bases, J lost 2 bases, and 9 bases stayed unmatched. The CDR3 runs 16 residues.